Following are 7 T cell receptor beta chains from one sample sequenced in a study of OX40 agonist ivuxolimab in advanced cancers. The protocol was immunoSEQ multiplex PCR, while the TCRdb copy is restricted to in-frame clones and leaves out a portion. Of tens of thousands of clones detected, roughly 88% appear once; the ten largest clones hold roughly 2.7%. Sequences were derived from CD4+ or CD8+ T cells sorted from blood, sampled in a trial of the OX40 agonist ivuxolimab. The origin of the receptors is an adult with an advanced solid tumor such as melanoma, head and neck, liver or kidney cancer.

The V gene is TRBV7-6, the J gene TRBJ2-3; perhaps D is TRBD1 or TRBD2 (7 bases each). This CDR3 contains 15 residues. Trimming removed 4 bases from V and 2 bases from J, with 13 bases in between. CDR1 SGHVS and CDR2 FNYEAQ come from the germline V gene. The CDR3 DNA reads TGTGCCAGCAGCTCAGCGGGACAGTACACAGATACGCAGTATTTT. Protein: CASSSAGQYTDTQYF.

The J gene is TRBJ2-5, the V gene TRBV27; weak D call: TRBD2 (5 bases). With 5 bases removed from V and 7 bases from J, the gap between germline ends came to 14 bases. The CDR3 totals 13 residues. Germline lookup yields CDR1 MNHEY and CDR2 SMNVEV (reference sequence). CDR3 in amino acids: CASSLGAFGTQYF. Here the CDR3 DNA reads TGTGCCAGCAGTCTGGGAGCGTTCGGGACCCAGTACTTC.

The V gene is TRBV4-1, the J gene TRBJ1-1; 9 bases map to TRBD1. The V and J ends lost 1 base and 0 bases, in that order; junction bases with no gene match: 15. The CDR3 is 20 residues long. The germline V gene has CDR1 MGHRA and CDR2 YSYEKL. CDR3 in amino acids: CASSQVLTGTGITMNTEAFF. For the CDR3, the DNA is TGCGCCAGCAGCCAAGTCCTAACCGGGACAGGGATAACAATGAACACTGAAGCTTTCTTT.

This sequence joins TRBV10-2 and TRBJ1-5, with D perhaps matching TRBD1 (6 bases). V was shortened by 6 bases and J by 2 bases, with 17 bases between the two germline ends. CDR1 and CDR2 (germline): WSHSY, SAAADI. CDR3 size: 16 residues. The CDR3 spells CASSEPRGDGNQPQHF. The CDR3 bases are TGCGCCAGCAGCGAACCCAGGGGTGATGGCAATCAGCCCCAGCATTTT.

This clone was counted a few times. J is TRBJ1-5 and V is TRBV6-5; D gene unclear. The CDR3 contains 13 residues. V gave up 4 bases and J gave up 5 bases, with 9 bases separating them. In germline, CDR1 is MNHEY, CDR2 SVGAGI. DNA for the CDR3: TGTGCCAGCAGTTTTACGGGCCATCAGCCCCAGCATTTT. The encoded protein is CASSFTGHQPQHF.

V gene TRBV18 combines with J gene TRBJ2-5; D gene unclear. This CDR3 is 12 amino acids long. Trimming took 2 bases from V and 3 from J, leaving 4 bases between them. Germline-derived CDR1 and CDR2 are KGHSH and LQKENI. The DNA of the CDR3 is TGTGCCAGCTCACCATACGAAGAGACCCAGTACTTC. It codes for CASSPYEETQYF.

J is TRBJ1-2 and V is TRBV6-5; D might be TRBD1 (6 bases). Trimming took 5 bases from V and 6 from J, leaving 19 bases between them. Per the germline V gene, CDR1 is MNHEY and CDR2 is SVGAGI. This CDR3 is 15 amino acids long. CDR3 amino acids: CASSPWGRGANGYTF. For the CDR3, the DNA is TGTGCCAGCAGTCCTTGGGGGAGGGGGGCGAATGGCTACACCTTC.